This T cell receptor (beta chain) appears in the sequencing data of a study of T cell clonotyping in hematopoietic cell transplantation. Study observations and caveats: At the given depth, recipient repertoires were over 97% de novo clonotypes. After transplant, recipient diversity fell while pathologically expanded clonotypes grew through day 180. Broader posttransplant TCR repertoire diversity was predicted by graft donor and pretransplant recipient Inverse Simpson Index values.

Germline V gene sequence: CDR1 SGHTA, CDR2 FQGNSA. The V segment lost 4 bases and the J segment 6 bases; nucleotides outside the gene matches: 6. The CDR3 is made up of 15 amino acids. With respect to this clone: Its antigen is unidentified.

This table comes from immunoSEQ multiplex PCR, and its TCRdb copy is limited to in-frame clones, with some not included. Among fewer than 20,000 clones listed, over 65% were seen once. This specimen consisted of PBMCs, obtained 100 days after allogeneic stem cell transplant. This clonotype was obtained from a male patient between 55 and 70 years old who had an allogeneic stem cell transplant from a related donor, so the T cells may come from the graft donor. Some clones in this sample may be carry-over from other donors' samples. The chain employs TRBV7-2 and TRBJ1-5; 10 bases line up with TRBD1. The CDR3 coding sequence is TGTGCCAGCAGCTACAGACAGGGGGCGGGTCAGCCCCAGCATTTT. It translates to CASSYRQGAGQPQHF.